This TCR beta chain comes out of a study of blood T cell repertoires in COVID-19. Study context: Some COVID-19 samples were acute and others convalescent; all came from the United States, Italy and Spain.

Cohort 3 recovery required two negative PCRs, clearance, or symptom resolution. The data were produced by immunoSEQ multiplex PCR, yet TCRdb's version contains in-frame clones alone and is incomplete. The sample records about 480,000 clones, roughly 88% being singletons. V was pared by 0 bases and J by 3 bases, with 7 bases of the junction left unmatched. CDR1 SGHNT and CDR2 YYREEE come from the germline V gene (reference sequence). The CDR3 spans 16 residues. The V and J genes are TRBV5-4 and TRBJ2-7; 9 positions match TRBD2. The sequenced material came from PBMCs or T cells enriched from blood (not recorded which). This clonotype originated in a woman aged 40 to 50 who had recovered from COVID-19. CDR3 region: CASSLEPTSGYYEQYF. The CDR3 DNA is TGTGCCAGCAGCTTGGAACCGACTAGCGGTTACTACGAGCAGTACTTC.